This TCR beta chain was observed in a study of blood T cell repertoires in COVID-19. Looking at the study overall: T cells, B-cell-depleted T cells, or PBMCs provided the cDNA or gDNA that served as material.

This CDR3 has 11 residues. With 4 bases clipped from V and 9 bases from J, the junction kept 5 bases outside the gene matches. In germline, CDR1 is GTSNPN, CDR2 SVGIG (reference sequence). In the original workflow: Amplification with reference gene primers provided the estimates of nucleated cell counts. Data came from immunoSEQ multiplex PCR; TCRdb stores just in-frame clones and leaves some out. The V and J calls and clone size were taken over from that table, and D and trimming were inferred from the DNA. In the table there are about 68,000 clones, 80% to 90% of which are singletons. The V gene is TRBV30, the J gene TRBJ1-1; 7 nucleotides agree with TRBD1. The TCR originated in a man in his forties or fifties with acute or convalescent COVID-19. Material: peripheral blood. The CDR3 is CAWNRGLKAFF. DNA for the CDR3: TGTGCCTGGAATAGGGGGCTAAAAGCTTTCTTT.